Below are 32 T cell receptor beta chains sequenced from a single sample in a study of neurological immune-mediated disorders. Noted time point: longitudinal time-point 3. MiXCR, run by TCRdb on the 5' RACE reads, gives a single entry per CDR3 protein. The sample gives 84,000 or so distinct CDR3 sequences, around 4.7% of which show up once; about 5.7% is in the top ten. Sample: PBMCs. These receptors all come from a woman in her fifties or sixties with multiple sclerosis.

This clonotype came up many times. The CDR3 loop reads CASSNTDREYGYTF. The CDR3 DNA reads TGCGCCAGCAGCAACACGGACAGGGAATATGGCTACACCTTC. The chain uses TRBV5-1 and TRBJ1-2; 8 bases align to TRBD1. Germline trimming cut 4 bases from V and 5 bases from J; bases unmatched to any gene: 7. The CDR3 spans 14 residues. Germline values: CDR1 SGHRS, CDR2 YFSETQ.

In its sample, this clonotype was seen many times. This sequence joins TRBV20-1 and TRBJ2-7; no definite D call. The CDR3 has 13 amino acids. Germline loops: CDR1 DFQATT, CDR2 SNEGSKA (reference sequence). Trimming stripped 0 bases from V and 3 bases from J, with 9 bases between. CDR3 DNA: TGCAGTGCTAGAGATGTCGGGCTCTACGAGCAGTACTTC. As protein: CSARDVGLYEQYF.

This clonotype was seen at least ten times. The chain is built from TRBV7-7 and TRBJ2-1, with TRBD2 matching over 8 bases. V trimming: 2 bases; J trimming: 5 bases; junction bases outside the gene matches: 11. The CDR3 spans 17 residues. Germline V gene lookup returns CDR1 SSHAT and CDR2 FNYEAQ (reference sequence). CDR3: CASSLYIGTSENNEQFF. CDR3 in DNA: TGTGCCAGCAGCTTATATATTGGGACTAGTGAGAACAATGAGCAGTTCTTC.

This clonotype has at least ten counts. The genes are TRBV18 and TRBJ2-4; possibly TRBD1 or TRBD2 for D (5 bases each). Trimming took 3 bases from V and 0 from J, leaving 12 bases between them. Germline values: CDR1 KGHSH, CDR2 LQKENI. The CDR3 extends over 16 amino acids. This chain's CDR3 is CASSPGRVQAKNIQYF. CDR3 in DNA: TGTGCCAGCTCACCGGGGCGGGTACAAGCCAAAAACATTCAGTACTTC.

This clonotype came up many times. The gene calls are TRBV2 and TRBJ2-2; the match to TRBD1 covers 7 bases. With 6 bases clipped from V and 0 bases from J, the junction kept 7 bases outside the gene matches. From germline, CDR1 is SNHLY and CDR2 FYNNEI. This CDR3 has 16 residues. The CDR3 nucleotides read TGTGCCAGCAGAGAGGGACAGAGATCGAACACCGGGGAGCTGTTTTTT. It translates to CASREGQRSNTGELFF.

This clonotype was observed at least ten times. The gene calls are TRBV20-1 and TRBJ2-7, with D perhaps assigned TRBD1 or TRBD2 (5 bases each). V was trimmed by 1 base and J by 4 bases, leaving 17 bases between them. The CDR3 consists of 15 residues. The germline V gene encodes CDR1 DFQATT and CDR2 SNEGSKA (reference sequence). The CDR3 DNA is TGCAGTGCTAGAGCCCCCGGGACGGTCCCTTACGAGCAGTACTTC. Residues: CSARAPGTVPYEQYF.

This clonotype is labeled as medium-sized (0.01 to 0.1%). The rearrangement uses TRBV20-1 and TRBJ1-1, with D possibly TRBD1 on 5 matching bases. Germline V lookup: CDR1 DFQATT, CDR2 SNEGSKA (reference sequence). The V end was cut by 0 bases, the J end by 1 base, with 12 bases between. This CDR3 region has 15 residues. CDR3 DNA sequence: TGCAGTGCTAGAGAGGGGACCCGGCAGAACACTGAAGCTTTCTTT. It specifies CSAREGTRQNTEAFF.

This clonotype has at least ten counts. The rearrangement joins TRBV5-1 to TRBJ1-1; unclear D gene. Per germline, CDR1 SGHRS and CDR2 YFSETQ. Trimming pared 4 bases from V and 1 base from J, leaving 8 bases between. CDR3 length: 13 residues. CDR3 amino acids: CASSRRPNTEAFF. Here the CDR3 DNA reads TGCGCCAGCAGCCGTCGTCCGAACACTGAAGCTTTCTTT.

This clonotype appeared many times. The chain is built from TRBV20-1 and TRBJ1-5; weak D call: TRBD1 (5 bases). V shed 1 base and J shed 0 bases, with 7 bases lying between them. The CDR3 has 14 residues. The germline CDR1 and CDR2 sequences are DFQATT and SNEGSKA (reference sequence). Here the CDR3 reads CSARGGVSNQPQHF. In DNA form, the CDR3 reads TGCAGTGCTAGAGGGGGGGTTAGCAATCAGCCCCAGCATTTT.

On this clonotype itself: A single base separates this from a much larger clone, so it may be a read error. This chain links TRBV28 with TRBJ1-2; perhaps TRBD1 as D (5 bases). Germline V gives CDR1 MDHEN, CDR2 SYDVKM. The CDR3 contains 15 residues. V lost 5 bases to trimming and J lost 8 bases, with 21 bases between them. CDR3: CASSAPGRSLIGYTF. The DNA for the CDR3 is TGTGCCAGCAGTGCCCCAGGGAGGAGTCTGATCGGCTACACCTTC.

This clonotype occurred many times. This chain joins TRBV18 and TRBJ1-2; D remains unclear. Germline assignment: CDR1 KGHSH and CDR2 LQKENI. The CDR3 is 15 residues long. The V end lost 5 bases, the J end lost 3 bases, and 16 bases lay between the germline ends. The CDR3 nucleotides are TGTGCCAGCTCATCCCGGGCCACGGGAGACTATGGCTACACCTTC. Protein: CASSSRATGDYGYTF.

In its sample, this clonotype was seen many times. The chain joins TRBV5-1 to TRBJ2-7; D ambiguous. Trimming took off 6 bases at V and 2 bases at J, with 15 bases between the two ends. CDR1 is SGHRS and CDR2 is YFSETQ in the germline V gene. The CDR3 runs 14 residues. The CDR3 coding sequence is TGCGCCAGCACCTCCCCCGACTCCCCCTACGAGCAGTACTTC. This sequence encodes CASTSPDSPYEQYF.

This clonotype was found many times. The chain couples TRBV12-3 or TRBV12-4 to TRBJ2-7, with D uncertain. CDR3 length: 12 amino acids. V lost 5 bases and J lost 13, with 18 bases in between. The CDR3 DNA follows: TGTGCCAGCAGTAGGGTGGCGGAGACCCCTTACTTC. Translated, it gives CASSRVAETPYF.

Ten or more counts support this clonotype. The chain uses TRBV2 and TRBJ2-5; TRBD1 is a possible D gene (6 bases). CDR1 is SNHLY, CDR2 FYNNEI, per germline. The CDR3 spans 13 residues. Deletions cut 8 bases from V and 5 bases from J, with 15 bases between. CDR3 in amino acids: CASGRGPAETQYF. The CDR3 DNA is TGTGCCAGCGGCAGGGGACCGGCGGAGACCCAGTACTTC. Using reference TRBV2 and TRBJ2-5 for the parts outside the CDR3, the full variable domain is EPEVTQTPSHQVTQMGQEVILRCVPISNHLYFYWYRQILGQKVEFLVSFYNNEISEKSEIFDDQFSVERPDGSNFTLKIRSTKLEDSAMYFCASGRGPAETQYFGPGTRLLVL.

This clonotype was counted many times. The chain recombines TRBV7-9 with TRBJ2-2, with D unclear. Germline CDR1 and CDR2: SEHNR and FQNEAQ (reference sequence). CDR3 length: 16 residues. Trimming shortened V by 6 bases and J by 5 bases, and 19 bases separated the two germline ends. The CDR3 DNA is TGTGCCAGCAGTCCGATACCGCCCAGCAGGACCGGGGAGCTGTTTTTT. As protein: CASSPIPPSRTGELFF.

In its sample, this clonotype was seen many times. The chain employs TRBV12-3 or TRBV12-4 and TRBJ1-2; D unclear. The V end was cut by 6 bases, the J end by 8 bases, with 10 bases between. This CDR3 spans 11 amino acids. The CDR3 nucleotides are TGTGCCAGCAGGACTGTGGGGGGCTACACCTTC. Protein: CASRTVGGYTF.

At least ten counts were recorded for this clonotype. The rearrangement joins TRBV5-5 to TRBJ2-7, with D unresolved. Germline V lookup: CDR1 SGHKS, CDR2 YYEKEE (reference sequence). The CDR3 spans 14 residues. The V gene lost 1 base and the J gene lost 4 bases, with 12 bases spanning the gap. The CDR3 DNA follows: TGTGCCAGCAGCTTGACGTGGCCGCAATACGAGCAGTACTTC. It encodes CASSLTWPQYEQYF.

Comments on this clonotype: One base away lies a much larger clone, so this may be a sequencing read error. The J gene is TRBJ1-1, the V gene TRBV12-3 or TRBV12-4; possibly TRBD1 for D (5 bases). The length of the CDR3 is 14 residues. Between the trimmed V and J ends, which lost 5 bases and 3 bases, there was a span of 13 bases. This chain's CDR3 is CASSPGPRDTEAFF. The CDR3 DNA sequence: TGTGCCAGCAGTCCGGGACCAAGGGACACTGAAGCTTTCTTT.

This clonotype was counted ten times or more. V gene TRBV11-2 combines with J gene TRBJ2-1; D not certain. With 1 base removed from V and 14 bases from J, the gap between germline ends came to 18 bases. The CDR3 is 14 amino acids. Germline CDR1 is SGHAT and CDR2 is FQNNGV. The CDR3, as DNA: TGTGCCAGCAGCTTAGTAGTCCGCGCCGGTCAGAAGTTCTTC. It specifies CASSLVVRAGQKFF.

This clonotype was seen repeatedly, ten times or more. The chain couples TRBV5-1 to TRBJ2-1; 8 nucleotides align to TRBD2. The CDR3 length is 15 residues. CDR1 is SGHRS and CDR2 is YFSETQ in the germline V gene. J lost 7 bases, V lost 4 bases, and 10 bases had no gene match. CDR3 nucleotide sequence: TGCGCCAGCAGCCCAAGAGCGGGGGCAGGGAATGAGCAGTTCTTC. Encoded protein: CASSPRAGAGNEQFF. Combining the CDR3 with reference TRBV5-1 and TRBJ2-1 gives the whole variable domain KAGVTQTPRYLIKTRGQQVTLSCSPISGHRSVSWYQQTPGQGLQFLFEYFSETQRNKGNFPGRFSGRQFSNSRSEMNVSTLELGDSALYLCASSPRAGAGNEQFFGPGTRLTVL.

This clonotype appeared many times. This chain connects TRBV7-2 to TRBJ2-5; 8 bases line up with TRBD1. The CDR3 spans 13 residues. V gave up 5 bases and J gave up 5 bases; unmatched junction bases: 4. Germline values: CDR1 SGHTA, CDR2 FQGNSA. CDR3 region: CASSPDRVETQYF. The CDR3 DNA is TGTGCCAGCAGCCCGGACAGGGTTGAGACCCAGTACTTC.

This clonotype was seen repeatedly, ten times or more. CDR3 in DNA: TGTGCCAGCAGTTTAGGGACGGATAGCAATCAGCCCCAGCATTTT. It codes for CASSLGTDSNQPQHF. The chain joins TRBV28 to TRBJ1-5, with D possibly matching TRBD1 (5 bases). Germline loops: CDR1 MDHEN, CDR2 SYDVKM. The CDR3 consists of 15 residues. V lost 2 bases, J lost 0 bases, and 8 bases lay in between.

This clonotype was detected ten times or more. J is TRBJ1-1 and V is TRBV7-9; TRBD1 is a possible D gene (6 bases). Per germline, CDR1 SEHNR and CDR2 FQNEAQ (reference sequence). CDR3 length equals 15 residues. Trimming removed 1 base at V and 5 bases at J, with 14 bases between. The CDR3, as DNA: TGTGCCAGCAGCTTAGGGGGGGGCGGAGGTACTGAAGCTTTCTTT. As protein: CASSLGGGGGTEAFF.

This clonotype was seen repeatedly, ten times or more. The J gene is TRBJ2-5, the V gene TRBV12-3 or TRBV12-4, with D hard to call. The V and J ends lost 5 bases and 5 bases respectively, with 15 bases between them. The CDR3 extends over 14 amino acids. CDR3 sequence (DNA): TGTGCCAGCAGTATTTCGACCAGGCCGGAGACCCAGTACTTC. Its protein is CASSISTRPETQYF.

This clonotype was detected many times. V gene TRBV3-1 combines with J gene TRBJ1-5, with 11 bases that match TRBD1. The CDR3 spans 16 residues. Germline lookup yields CDR1 LGHDT and CDR2 YNNKEL (reference sequence). V lost 3 bases, J lost 3 bases, and 4 bases stayed unmatched. The CDR3 bases are TGTGCCAGCAGCCAGGGGACAGGGGGTAACAATCAGCCCCAGCATTTT. Encoded protein: CASSQGTGGNNQPQHF.

The table lists this clonotype with many counts. The genes are TRBV20-1 and TRBJ1-5; unclear D gene. The germline gives CDR1 DFQATT, CDR2 SNEGSKA (reference sequence). The CDR3 runs to 13 residues. The V gene lost 2 bases and the J gene lost 3 bases, with 8 bases spanning the gap. The CDR3 region is CSARFQHNQPQHF. The CDR3 region has the DNA TGCAGTGCTAGATTTCAGCACAATCAGCCCCAGCATTTT.

This clonotype was counted ten times or more. This chain joins TRBV29-1 and TRBJ1-1, with D unresolved. This CDR3 has 11 amino acids. The V end lost 0 bases, the J end lost 7 bases, and 6 bases lay between the germline ends. Germline CDR1 SQVTM, CDR2 ANQGSEA. The CDR3 reads CSVEERDEAFF. In DNA form, the CDR3 reads TGCAGCGTTGAAGAACGAGATGAAGCTTTCTTT.

This clonotype showed up many times. The chain combines TRBV5-1 with TRBJ2-5; D not resolved. The germline CDR1 and CDR2 sequences are SGHRS and YFSETQ. This CDR3 has 13 amino acids. V was pared by 0 bases and J by 2 bases, with 5 bases between. The DNA of the CDR3 is TGCGCCAGCAGCTTGGTGGGACAAGAGACCCAGTACTTC. It codes for CASSLVGQETQYF.

This clonotype was seen at least ten times. The J gene is TRBJ1-3, the V gene TRBV5-1; TRBD1 aligns across 10 bases. The CDR3 totals 17 residues. V shed 4 bases and J 3 bases; nucleotides not matched to a gene: 10. Germline V gene sequence: CDR1 SGHRS, CDR2 YFSETQ. CDR3 sequence: CASSPDIDRGLGNTIYF. CDR3 DNA sequence: TGCGCCAGCAGCCCGGATATTGACAGGGGGCTTGGAAACACCATATATTTT.

This clonotype was observed many times. The rearrangement joins TRBV12-3 or TRBV12-4 to TRBJ2-7; 7 bases are a match to TRBD2. Trimming removed 3 bases from V and 3 bases from J; junction bases left unmatched: 2. The CDR3 spans 13 residues. Here the CDR3 reads CASSFGGGYEQYF. Written as DNA, the CDR3 is TGTGCCAGCAGTTTCGGCGGGGGCTACGAGCAGTACTTC.

The chain is built from TRBV30 and TRBJ1-5; D is unresolved. V gave up 0 bases and J gave up 0 bases, with 12 bases separating them. From germline, CDR1 is GTSNPN and CDR2 SVGIG (reference sequence). CDR3 length equals 16 residues. CDR3 DNA: TGTGCCTGGAGTGTAGGGTGGGAGAATAGCAATCAGCCCCAGCATTTT. The encoded protein is CAWSVGWENSNQPQHF.

This clonotype showed up many times. The V call is TRBV10-2, the J call TRBJ1-1; 7 bases align to TRBD1. The J segment lost 3 bases and the V segment lost 1 base, leaving 8 bases of the junction unmatched. This CDR3 is built from 16 residues. Germline CDR1 is WSHSY and CDR2 is SAAADI. The CDR3 bases are TGCGCCAGCAGTGAGTTTGCGACAGGGAAAGACACTGAAGCTTTCTTT. It is translated as CASSEFATGKDTEAFF.